Listed below are T cell receptor beta chains from one sample, sequenced in a study of identical twins. Using its own MiXCR run on the 5' RACE reads, TCRdb lists one record per CDR3 protein. Of around 1.7 million distinct CDR3 sequences in the sample, about 32% were seen once. Sample: cord blood. The receptors were sampled from a newborn girl in good health. The CDR3 runs from the conserved cysteine through the conserved F or W. The D gene is left open where the match is weak. Part of the rows lack a size; the others show once, few, many or a class for expanded clones.

V	D	size	J	DNA	CDR3
TRBV7-9	NA	few	TRBJ2-7	TGTGCCAGCAGCTTAGGGTCGGGGACCTCCTGCGAGCAGTACTTC	CASSLGSGTSCEQYF
TRBV28	TRBD1	few	TRBJ1-5	TGTGCAGGGGGCCGTAGACCAAATCAGCCCCAGCATTTT	CAGGRRPNQPQHF
TRBV6-6	NA	NA	TRBJ2-5	TGTGCCAGCAGCAGAGGGAGTCCAGAGACCCAGTACTTC	CASSRGSPETQYF
TRBV20-1	TRBD2	few	TRBJ2-3	TGCAGTGCTAGCGGGGTAGCGGGGGCCCCCTCTAGCACAGATACGCAGTATTTT	CSASGVAGAPSSTDTQYF
TRBV20-1	NA	NA	TRBJ2-1	TGCAGTGCCCTTGGAGGTAGCTCCTACAATGAGCAGTTCTTC	CSALGGSSYNEQFF
TRBV27	NA	few	TRBJ1-2	TGTGCCAGCAGCCTAAGAGGGAGACTTTATGGCTACACCTTC	CASSLRGRLYGYTF
TRBV13	NA	few	TRBJ1-2	TGTGCCAGCAGCTCGTGGACAGCCCTCTATGGCTACACCTTC	CASSSWTALYGYTF
TRBV12-3/TRBV12-4	NA	many	TRBJ2-7	TGTGCCAGCAGTCCACTAGGGCCCTACGAGCAGTACTTC	CASSPLGPYEQYF
TRBV2	NA	few	TRBJ1-2	TGTGCCAGCATTCAAGGAGGACAGCCATACATCTATGGCTACACCTTC	CASIQGGQPYIYGYTF
TRBV12-3/TRBV12-4	TRBD2	NA	TRBJ2-5	TGTGCCAGCAGTTTACGCGGGAGGGCCCAAGAGACCCGGTACTTC	CASSLRGRAQETRYF
TRBV4-2	NA	many	TRBJ2-3	TGTGCCAGCAGCCAAGAAGGGGGGAGGACAGATACGCAGTATTTT	CASSQEGGRTDTQYF
TRBV28	NA	NA	TRBJ2-7	TGTGCCAGCAGTTTAACAGGGACGAAGGGGCAGTACTTC	CASSLTGTKGQYF
TRBV20-1	NA	few	TRBJ1-4	TGCAGTGCTAATATCGGGACAACTGAAAAACTGTTTTTT	CSANIGTTEKLFF
TRBV27	NA	NA	TRBJ1-1	TGTGCCAGCAGACCCTTTGGAGGTAGGGGAGGCACTGAAGCTTTCTTT	CASRPFGGRGGTEAFF
TRBV7-2	NA	many	TRBJ2-7	TGTGCCAGCAGCTTAAGCTTGCGCTACGAGCAGTACTTC	CASSLSLRYEQYF
TRBV15	NA	NA	TRBJ2-3	TGTGCCACCAGCAGAGCCACCACTACGCAGTATTTT	CATSRATTTQYF
TRBV10-3	NA	NA	TRBJ2-3	TGTGCCATCAGTGACCCCGCGGAGGGTGCCACAGATACGCAGTATTTT	CAISDPAEGATDTQYF
TRBV20-1	NA	many	TRBJ2-3	TGCAGTGCTAGGGACTTCACAGATACGCAGTATTTT	CSARDFTDTQYF
TRBV5-1	NA	NA	TRBJ2-6	TGCGCCAGCAGCTTGTGGGGGGCCCAACACTCTGGGGCCAACGTCCTGACTTTC	CASSLWGAQHSGANVLTF
TRBV6-1	TRBD1	NA	TRBJ1-4	TGTGCCAGCAGTGAAGCTCCCGGGACAGGGGTAGAAAAACTGTTTTTT	CASSEAPGTGVEKLFF
TRBV2	TRBD1	few	TRBJ2-7	TGTGCCAGCAGTGGACAGGGGGCGGAAGAGCAGTACTTC	CASSGQGAEEQYF
TRBV14	TRBD2	few	TRBJ2-5	TGTGCCAGCAGCCAACTAAGCGGGGACTACAATGAGCAGTACTTC	CASSQLSGDYNEQYF
TRBV25-1	TRBD2	NA	TRBJ2-3	TGTGCCAGCAGTGCCCTAGCGGGGGCCCTCACAGATACGCAGTATTTT	CASSALAGALTDTQYF
TRBV7-8	NA	few	TRBJ2-3	TGTGCCAGCAGCGCAGGCCTTGCGGGGACCCACACAGATACGCAGTATTTT	CASSAGLAGTHTDTQYF
TRBV4-1	TRBD1	few	TRBJ1-1	TGCGCCAGCAGCCTGGATAGGACAGGCGAAGCTTTCTTT	CASSLDRTGEAFF
TRBV7-2	NA	NA	TRBJ2-1	TGTGCCAGCAGCTTTAGTCTGGAGACTCGCCTCCGTGGGAATGAGCAGTTCTTC	CASSFSLETRLRGNEQFF
TRBV7-2	NA	once	TRBJ2-1	TGTGCCAGCAGCTTAATACCCCTCCTAGCGTCAGATGAGCAGTTCTTC	CASSLIPLLASDEQFF
TRBV5-1	TRBD2	NA	TRBJ2-1	TGCGCCAGCAGCCCCGGGACTAGCGGGGGGGCTTACGAGTTCTTC	CASSPGTSGGAYEFF
TRBV15	NA	NA	TRBJ2-7	TGTGCCACCAGCAGAGATTTAACAGGGCCGTACTTC	CATSRDLTGPYF
TRBV5-4	TRBD1	few	TRBJ2-7	TGTGCCAGCAGCCAATCACAGGGGTTGGCCTACGAGCAGTACTTC	CASSQSQGLAYEQYF
TRBV9	TRBD1	few	TRBJ1-1	TGTGCCAGCAGCGTCTTGGACAGGGGCTTCTCTGAAGCTTTCTTT	CASSVLDRGFSEAFF
TRBV27	NA	NA	TRBJ1-1	TGTGCCAGCAGTTTCAACTCAGGCGGTGGAGCTTTCTTT	CASSFNSGGGAFF
TRBV24-1	NA	NA	TRBJ2-5	TGTGCCACCAGTGATCCCTCGACGGACGCCCTGGAGACCCAGTACTTC	CATSDPSTDALETQYF
TRBV20-1	NA	NA	TRBJ2-7	TGCAGTGCTAGAGACCCCCATGAAACCTACGAGCAGTACTTC	CSARDPHETYEQYF
TRBV29-1	TRBD1	many	TRBJ1-2	TGCAGCGTGGACGGGACAGGGTATGGCTACACCTTC	CSVDGTGYGYTF
TRBV28	NA	NA	TRBJ1-5	TGTGCCAGCATTTCAGCTAGCGGTAGCAATCAGCCCCAGCATTTT	CASISASGSNQPQHF
TRBV5-6	NA	NA	TRBJ2-5	TGTGCCAGCAGCTTGTTCCGTCTAGCAACCAATGAGCAGTACTTC	CASSLFRLATNEQYF
TRBV5-1	NA	few	TRBJ2-7	TGCGCCAGCAGCCTGGGGACACGTGTACGGATCCACGAGCAGTACTTC	CASSLGTRVRIHEQYF
TRBV20-1	TRBD2	NA	TRBJ2-3	TGCAGTGCTAAAGCGGGAACTGGAGATACGCAGTATTTT	CSAKAGTGDTQYF
TRBV4-2	NA	few	TRBJ2-7	TGTGCCAGCAGCCCTTCCCTCCCAACCGTTGACGAGCAGTACTTC	CASSPSLPTVDEQYF
TRBV5-1	TRBD2	few	TRBJ2-1	TGCGCCAGCAGTCGCGGGGGGGTGTACAATGAGCAGTTCTTC	CASSRGGVYNEQFF
TRBV2	NA	NA	TRBJ1-4	TGTGCCAGCAGTTGGGTCGTCACCCGAACTAATGAAAAACTGTTTTTT	CASSWVVTRTNEKLFF
TRBV21-1	NA	once	TRBJ1-4	TGTGCCAGCAGCAACTGGGGGAGGGGGGGGACAAATGAAAAACTGTTTTTT	CASSNWGRGGTNEKLFF
TRBV20-1	NA	NA	TRBJ2-7	TGCAGTGCTAGAGTGTTATCCAGGGACGAGCAGTACTTC	CSARVLSRDEQYF
TRBV3-1	TRBD2	NA	TRBJ2-7	TGTGCCAGCAGCCAAGATCGACTAGCGGGGGGGCGTGAGCAGTACTTC	CASSQDRLAGGREQYF
TRBV4-2	NA	NA	TRBJ1-1	TGTGCCAGCAGCCAAGAATTCGACAGCTCGAACACTGAAGCTTTCTTT	CASSQEFDSSNTEAFF
TRBV5-1	NA	NA	TRBJ1-2	TGCGCCAGCAGCCTGCCCGGGACAATCTATGGCTACACCTTC	CASSLPGTIYGYTF
TRBV5-1	TRBD2	few	TRBJ2-1	TGCGCCAGCAGCTTGCAGCGGGAGTCCTACAATGAGCAGTTCTTC	CASSLQRESYNEQFF
TRBV5-1	TRBD2	many	TRBJ2-1	TGCGCCAGCAGCTTCATTCGACTAGCGGGGGTACTTTGTTGTGGTGAGCAGTTCTTC	CASSFIRLAGVLCCGEQFF
TRBV7-8	NA	NA	TRBJ1-2	TGTGCCAGCAGCCCCAGGAAAAGGGTGGGATACTATGGCTACACCTTC	CASSPRKRVGYYGYTF
TRBV19	NA	NA	TRBJ1-3	TGTGCCAGTATTCAAGCCTCTGGAAACACCATATATTTT	CASIQASGNTIYF
TRBV7-9	NA	NA	TRBJ2-5	TGTGCCAGCAGCTTTACAGGGTTCGGCAAAGAGACCCAGTACTTC	CASSFTGFGKETQYF
TRBV14	NA	few	TRBJ1-1	TGTGCCAGCAGCCATTGGGGGTCCCTGAACACTGAAGCTTTCTTT	CASSHWGSLNTEAFF
TRBV28	TRBD2	NA	TRBJ2-1	TGTGCCAGCGGGACTAGCTCCTACAATGAGCACTTCTTC	CASGTSSYNEHFF
TRBV20-1	TRBD1	NA	TRBJ2-3	TGCAGTGCTAGAAATGACAGGGCCGGAGATACGCAGTATTTT	CSARNDRAGDTQYF
TRBV12-3/TRBV12-4	TRBD2	many	TRBJ2-1	TGTGCCAGCAGCCCGGGACTAGCGGGAGTGGGCAATGAGCAGTTCTTC	CASSPGLAGVGNEQFF
TRBV20-1	NA	many	TRBJ1-5	TGCAGTGCGCAGGGGTATAGCAATCAGCCCCAGCATTTT	CSAQGYSNQPQHF